The present T cell receptor beta chain was sequenced within a study of shared clonotypes between healthy human individuals. About the research overall: A donor's plate count was three for CD4 naive and three for CD4 memory; CD8 naive had two and CD8 memory one. Overall study results and limits: Although depth was large, rarefaction showed that sequencing of the sorted subsets was incomplete.

CDR1 is SGDLS, CDR2 YYNGEE, per germline. Trimming took off 4 bases at V and 5 bases at J, with 12 bases between the two ends. This CDR3 has 14 residues. Template for every sorted-subset replicate PCR totaled 150 to 250 ng DNA, roughly 30,000 T cell genomes. Assay used: immunoSEQ multiplex PCR; TCRdb lists only in-frame clones, some missing. The sample consists of under 650,000 clones, 90% to 96% of them appearing once. As to this clone: What it recognizes is unknown.

The clonotype comes from a woman in her twenties or thirties in good health. The chain couples TRBV9 to TRBJ1-4; no reliable D call. Sequencing was carried out using naive CD4+ T cells sorted from blood. Subset described: CD45RA+ positively selected. The CDR3 loop reads CASSPRVGNEKLFF. CDR3 bases: TGTGCCAGCAGCCCCCGAGTAGGGAATGAAAAACTGTTTTTT.